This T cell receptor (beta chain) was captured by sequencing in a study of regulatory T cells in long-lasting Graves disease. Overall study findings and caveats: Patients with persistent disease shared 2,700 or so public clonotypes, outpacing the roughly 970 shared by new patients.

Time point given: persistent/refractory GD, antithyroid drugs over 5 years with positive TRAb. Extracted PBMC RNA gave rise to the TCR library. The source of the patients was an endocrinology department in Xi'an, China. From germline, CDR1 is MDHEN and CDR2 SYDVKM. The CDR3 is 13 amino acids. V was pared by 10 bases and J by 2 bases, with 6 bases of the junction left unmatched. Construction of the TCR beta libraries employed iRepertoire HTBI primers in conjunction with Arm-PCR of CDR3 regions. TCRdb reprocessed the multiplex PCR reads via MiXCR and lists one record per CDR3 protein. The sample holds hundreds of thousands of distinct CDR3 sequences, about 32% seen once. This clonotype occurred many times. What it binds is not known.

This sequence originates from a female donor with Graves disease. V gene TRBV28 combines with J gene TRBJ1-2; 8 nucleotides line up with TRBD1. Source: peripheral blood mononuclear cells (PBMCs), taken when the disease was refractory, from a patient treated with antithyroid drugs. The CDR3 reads CATSGQENYGYTF. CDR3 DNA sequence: TGTGCCACCTCGGGACAGGAGAACTATGGCTACACCTTC.